One sample yielded the 6 T cell receptor beta chains listed below, sequenced in a study of cytomegalovirus exposure and HLA in healthy donors. In the PCR, 60 Vbeta and 13 Jbeta primers were used. Using immunoSEQ multiplex PCR, the repertoire was profiled, and TCRdb retains in-frame clones only, with some absent. Of under 200,000 clones listed, about 59% were seen once; the top ten hold under 3%. Material: PBMCs. Receptor source: a man in his forties in good health and CMV-seronegative.

The chain has TRBV30 and TRBJ2-4; 13 nucleotides line up with TRBD2. The CDR3 runs 14 residues. Germline assignment: CDR1 GTSNPN and CDR2 SVGIG (reference sequence). Germline trimming cut 5 bases from V and 9 bases from J; bases unmatched to any gene: 7. Here the CDR3 DNA reads TGTGCCTGGCGGACTAGCGGGAGAGATGGCATTCAGTACTTC. This encodes CAWRTSGRDGIQYF.

This clone turned up a few times. This sequence joins TRBV9 and TRBJ2-1; 8 nucleotides match TRBD1. Per the germline V gene, CDR1 is SGDLS and CDR2 is YYNGEE. The CDR3 is made up of 15 amino acids. Trimming at V came to 3 bases and at J to 7 bases, leaving 9 bases not matched to a gene. Here the CDR3 DNA reads TGTGCCAGCAGCGGGGCCCTTTGGACAGGGAATGAGCAGTTCTTC. Protein product: CASSGALWTGNEQFF.

This rearrangement joins TRBV7-3 to TRBJ1-5; no clear D. The CDR3 has 13 residues. Deletions cut 1 base from V and 5 bases from J, with 6 bases between. Germline CDR1 and CDR2: SGHTA and FQGTGA. DNA for the CDR3: TGTGCCAGCAGCTTAAACAAATATCAGCCCCAGCATTTT. Residues: CASSLNKYQPQHF.

The sample holds a few counts of this clone. The chain links TRBV6-5 to TRBJ1-5; maybe TRBD1 (6 bases). Trimming took off 2 bases at V and 10 bases at J, with 15 bases between the two ends. The CDR3 is 14 amino acids. CDR1 is MNHEY, CDR2 SVGAGI, per germline. This CDR3 reads CASSYEQGVRPQHF. The CDR3 DNA reads TGTGCCAGCAGTTACGAACAGGGCGTGCGTCCCCAGCATTTT.

The J gene is TRBJ2-7, the V gene TRBV19; 9 nucleotides align to TRBD1. There are 15 residues in the CDR3. Germline V gene data show CDR1 as LNHDA and CDR2 as SQIVND (reference sequence). V lost 3 bases, J lost 3 bases, and 6 bases stayed unmatched. CDR3 region: CASSIGQGKDYEQYF. The DNA for the CDR3 is TGTGCCAGTAGTATTGGACAGGGGAAGGACTACGAGCAGTACTTC.

The rearrangement joins TRBV27 to TRBJ2-5, with D unclear. CDR1 is MNHEY, CDR2 SMNVEV, per germline (reference sequence). The V and J ends lost 5 bases and 4 bases respectively, with 11 bases between them. CDR3 length: 13 amino acids. The CDR3 here is CASSPRSGETQYF. The CDR3 DNA sequence: TGTGCCAGCAGTCCCAGAAGTGGAGAGACCCAGTACTTC.